The subject of this entry is one T cell receptor (beta chain). This specimen comes from a study of cytomegalovirus exposure and HLA in healthy donors. The PCR used 60 Vbeta and 13 Jbeta primers. The method was immunoSEQ multiplex PCR; TCRdb's version includes in-frame clones alone and lacks a portion of them. Seen here are 90,000 to 150,000 clones, approximately 75% observed once, and the top ten hold less than 2%. This CDR3 has 15 amino acids. The germline V and J ends were trimmed by 2 bases and 9 bases, with 17 bases remaining between them. From germline, CDR1 is MNHNS and CDR2 SASEGT. The chain has TRBV6-1 and TRBJ1-5; no clear D. The source of this sequence is a man aged 40-55 years in good health and CMV-seronegative. The sequenced sample was PBMCs. CDR3 sequence: CASSELGQPLPPQHF. The CDR3 DNA sequence: TGTGCCAGCAGTGAATTGGGCCAACCTCTCCCGCCCCAGCATTTT.